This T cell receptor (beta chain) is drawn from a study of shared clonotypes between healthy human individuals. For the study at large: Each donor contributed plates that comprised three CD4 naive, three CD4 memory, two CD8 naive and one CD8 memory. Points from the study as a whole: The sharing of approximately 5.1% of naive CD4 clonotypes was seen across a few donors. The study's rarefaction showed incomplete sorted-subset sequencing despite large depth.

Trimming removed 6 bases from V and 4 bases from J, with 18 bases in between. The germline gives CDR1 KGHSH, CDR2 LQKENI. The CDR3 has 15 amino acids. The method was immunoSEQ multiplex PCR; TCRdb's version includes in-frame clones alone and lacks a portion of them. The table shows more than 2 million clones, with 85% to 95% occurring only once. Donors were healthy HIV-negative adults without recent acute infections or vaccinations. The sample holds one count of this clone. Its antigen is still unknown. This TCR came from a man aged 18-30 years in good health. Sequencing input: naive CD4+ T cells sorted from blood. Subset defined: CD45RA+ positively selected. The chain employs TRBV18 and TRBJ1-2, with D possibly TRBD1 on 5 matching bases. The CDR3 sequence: CASSPLSGTAYGYTF. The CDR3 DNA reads TGTGCCAGCTCCCCCCTTAGCGGGACGGCCTATGGCTACACCTTC.